Following are 26 T cell receptor beta chains from one sample sequenced in a study of T cells in localized non-small cell lung cancer. The data were produced by immunoSEQ multiplex PCR, yet TCRdb's version contains in-frame clones alone and is incomplete. This repertoire shows tens of thousands of clones, approximately 90% found once; its top ten account for approximately 6.9%. The sample was peripheral blood, taken before any cancer treatment. Receptors originate from a male donor older than 55 with stage I squamous cell lung carcinoma.

The chain couples TRBV7-8 to TRBJ1-1; no clear D. The CDR3 runs 14 residues. V was pared by 1 base and J by 0 bases, with 6 bases between. CDR1 SGHVS and CDR2 FQNEAQ come from the germline V gene. The DNA of the CDR3 is TGTGCCAGCAGCTTAGGCCTCATGAACACTGAAGCTTTCTTT. Protein sequence: CASSLGLMNTEAFF.

The V call is TRBV7-9, the J call TRBJ2-1, with 7 bases that match TRBD1. The CDR3 is made up of 16 amino acids. Looked up from germline, CDR1 is SEHNR and CDR2 is FQNEAQ (reference sequence). With 1 base clipped from V and 5 bases from J, the junction kept 8 bases outside the gene matches. CDR3 sequence (DNA): TGTGCCAGCAGCTTAGTGAGGGCAGGGGGTCACAATGAGCAGTTCTTC. Translation gives CASSLVRAGGHNEQFF.

This clone was seen once. The V call is TRBV7-2, the J call TRBJ2-3; D is possibly TRBD1 (5 bases). Deletions cut 3 bases from V and 5 bases from J, with 15 bases between. Germline assignment: CDR1 SGHTA and CDR2 FQGNSA. The CDR3 has 15 residues. The CDR3 reads CASSLRQGYLDTQYF. CDR3 in DNA: TGTGCCAGCAGCTTGCGGCAGGGCTACCTAGATACGCAGTATTTT.

The rearrangement uses TRBV19 and TRBJ2-5; D uncertain. V lost 5 bases to trimming and J lost 1 base, with 11 bases between them. Germline V CDR1 and CDR2: LNHDA, SQIVND (reference sequence). This CDR3 comprises 14 residues. The CDR3, as DNA: TGTGCCAGTAGTCCCCAGACCGGCCAAGAGACCCAGTACTTC. Translated, it gives CASSPQTGQETQYF.

This chain connects TRBV27 to TRBJ1-6; TRBD1 matches at 7 bases. This CDR3 is built from 13 residues. From germline, CDR1 is MNHEY and CDR2 SMNVEV (reference sequence). Trimming at V came to 6 bases and at J to 7 bases, leaving 3 bases not matched to a gene. The CDR3 DNA reads as TGTGCCAGCAGGACAGGGTACAATTCACCCCTCCACTTT. Its protein product is CASRTGYNSPLHF.

The V call is TRBV9, the J call TRBJ2-3; the D is unclear. CDR3 length: 15 amino acids. Looked up from germline, CDR1 is SGDLS and CDR2 is YYNGEE. V gave up 0 bases and J gave up 0 bases, with 8 bases separating them. The CDR3 DNA reads TGTGCCAGCAGCGTAGGCCTGACTAGCACAGATACGCAGTATTTT. Amino acids: CASSVGLTSTDTQYF.

Only one count was recorded for this clone. The chain has TRBV6-6 and TRBJ2-3; D not resolved. The germline V and J ends were trimmed by 7 bases and 4 bases, with 15 bases remaining between them. CDR3 length: 14 residues. The germline V gene has CDR1 MNHNY and CDR2 SVGAGI (reference sequence). CDR3 amino acids: CASNLQRTSDTQYF. CDR3 DNA sequence: TGTGCCAGCAACCTACAACGGACGTCAGATACGCAGTATTTT.

V is TRBV10-3 and J is TRBJ2-1, with 7 nucleotides matching TRBD2. The CDR3 runs to 10 residues. Trimming at V came to 8 bases and at J to 9 bases, leaving 1 base not matched to a gene. Germline V gene data show CDR1 as ENHRY and CDR2 as SYGVKD. The CDR3 DNA sequence: TGTGCCATCGGGGGGGGTGAGCAGTTCTTC. It translates to CAIGGGEQFF.

The chain uses TRBV4-1 and TRBJ2-3; the D gene is possibly TRBD2 (7 bases). The V and J ends lost 3 bases and 5 bases respectively, with 12 bases between them. Germline CDR1 and CDR2: MGHRA and YSYEKL. The CDR3 extends over 14 amino acids. For the CDR3, the DNA is TGCGCCAGCAGCCACGGGGGGCAGGAAGATACGCAGTATTTT. It translates to CASSHGGQEDTQYF.

V gene TRBV11-2 combines with J gene TRBJ1-1; D call uncertain. The CDR3 is 15 residues long. Trimming cost V 5 bases and J 1 base, with 14 bases left between them. Germline V CDR1 and CDR2: SGHAT, FQNNGV. CDR3 amino acids: CASSLVLRENTEAFF. Written as DNA, the CDR3 is TGTGCCAGCAGCCTTGTCCTCCGGGAGAACACTGAAGCTTTCTTT.

The chain links TRBV19 to TRBJ2-1; 10 positions match TRBD1. Germline CDR1 and CDR2: LNHDA and SQIVND (reference sequence). The CDR3 is 15 amino acids. The junction had 10 bases not matched to a gene; V was cut back by 8 bases and J by 6 bases. CDR3 sequence (DNA): TGTGCCAGTCGGAGACCGGGACAGGGGTTCAATGAGCAGTTCTTC. It encodes CASRRPGQGFNEQFF.

The chain combines TRBV6-6 with TRBJ1-2; no clear D gene. Germline V lookup: CDR1 MNHNY, CDR2 SVGAGI (reference sequence). This CDR3 comprises 15 residues. The V gene lost 2 bases and the J gene lost 8 bases, with 18 bases spanning the gap. The CDR3 region has the DNA TGTGCCAGCAGTTACCTTGAGGAATCGACTGGAGGCTACACCTTC. Its protein is CASSYLEESTGGYTF.

The chain couples TRBV29-1 to TRBJ2-4; D is uncertain. V was trimmed by 4 bases and J by 8 bases, leaving 12 bases between them. The CDR3 consists of 12 residues. The germline gives CDR1 SQVTM, CDR2 ANQGSEA. Here the CDR3 DNA reads TGCAGCGTTGGCTACAACAAGGACATTCAGTACTTC. It specifies CSVGYNKDIQYF. The full variable domain, rest sourced from reference TRBV29-1 and TRBJ2-4, is SAVISQKPSRDICQRGTSLTIQCQVDSQVTMMFWYRQQPGQSLTLIATANQGSEATYESGFVIDKFPISRPNLTFSTLTVSNMSPEDSSIYLCSVGYNKDIQYFGAGTRLSVL.

The J gene is TRBJ2-7, the V gene TRBV5-1; D may be TRBD1 (5 bases). V lost 3 bases and J 1 base, leaving 11 bases between the germline ends. The CDR3 spans 14 residues. Germline CDR1 is SGHRS and CDR2 is YFSETQ. This CDR3 reads CASSSDTTSYEQYF. For the CDR3, the DNA is TGCGCCAGCAGCTCGGACACTACTTCCTACGAGCAGTACTTC.

This chain links TRBV6-1 with TRBJ1-5; D uncertain. Germline V gene lookup returns CDR1 MNHNS and CDR2 SASEGT. There are 14 residues in the CDR3. V lost 1 base to trimming and J lost 4 bases, with 8 bases between them. The CDR3 DNA reads TGTGCCAGCAGTGAAGAGTCAGAAAATCAGCCCCAGCATTTT. It is translated as CASSEESENQPQHF.

The rearrangement links TRBV9 to TRBJ2-3; D possibly corresponds to TRBD2 (7 bases). The ends were cut back, 2 bases at V and 2 bases at J, with 12 bases in the middle. Germline loops: CDR1 SGDLS, CDR2 YYNGEE. This CDR3 comprises 15 residues. The DNA for the CDR3 is TGTGCCAGCAGCGTCCAGGCGGGGGCCACAGATACGCAGTATTTT. This translates into CASSVQAGATDTQYF.

This clone occurred a few times. The chain recombines TRBV15 with TRBJ1-2; tentative D call: TRBD1 (6 bases). Germline CDR1 is LNHNV and CDR2 is YYDKDF (reference sequence). Trimming took 3 bases from V and 8 from J, leaving 16 bases between them. CDR3 length equals 14 residues. CDR3 region: CATSREGGSRGYTF. The CDR3 DNA reads as TGTGCCACCAGCAGGGAGGGGGGCTCGCGCGGCTACACCTTC.

CDR3 loop: CASSSGTANEQFF. The DNA for the CDR3 is TGTGCCAGCAGCTCCGGGACTGCCAATGAGCAGTTCTTC. The chain joins TRBV2 to TRBJ2-1, with TRBD2 as a possible D gene (6 bases). The V end was cut by 6 bases, the J end by 6 bases, with 12 bases between. Germline loops: CDR1 SNHLY, CDR2 FYNNEI. The CDR3 extends over 13 amino acids. Using reference TRBV2 and TRBJ2-1 for the parts outside the CDR3, the full variable domain is EPEVTQTPSHQVTQMGQEVILRCVPISNHLYFYWYRQILGQKVEFLVSFYNNEISEKSEIFDDQFSVERPDGSNFTLKIRSTKLEDSAMYFCASSSGTANEQFFGPGTRLTVL.

This chain links TRBV5-5 with TRBJ1-2; 7 bases align to TRBD1. The junction had 11 bases not matched to a gene; V was cut back by 4 bases and J by 8 bases. The CDR3 runs to 14 residues. The germline gives CDR1 SGHKS, CDR2 YYEKEE (reference sequence). CDR3 nucleotide sequence: TGTGCCAGCAGCGCTAACAGGGGTAATCGAGGCTACACCTTC. Residues: CASSANRGNRGYTF.

This chain joins TRBV12-5 and TRBJ2-1; D unclear. Germline loops: CDR1 LGHNT, CDR2 FRNRAP. The CDR3 is made up of 12 amino acids. V lost 2 bases and J 4 bases, leaving 3 bases between the germline ends. CDR3 sequence reads: CASGLPYNEQFF. The CDR3 DNA is TGTGCTAGTGGTTTGCCGTACAATGAGCAGTTCTTC.

The chain is built from TRBV19 and TRBJ2-1; TRBD2 matches at 9 bases. The V gene's germline CDR1 is LNHDA and CDR2 SQIVND (reference sequence). The CDR3 length is 17 residues. J was trimmed by 8 bases and V by 1 base; bases with no gene match: 12. The CDR3 spells CASSIVFSGGGIDEQFF. CDR3 DNA sequence: TGTGCCAGTAGTATAGTTTTTAGCGGGGGAGGTATCGATGAGCAGTTCTTC.

The chain employs TRBV9 and TRBJ2-1, with 8 nucleotides matching TRBD1. Germline CDR1 is SGDLS and CDR2 is YYNGEE. The trim removed 3 bases at V and 5 bases at J, leaving 7 bases unmatched. The CDR3 sequence is 15 residues long. CDR3 protein: CASSAWGQANNEQFF. In DNA, the CDR3 is TGTGCCAGCAGCGCCTGGGGACAGGCGAACAATGAGCAGTTCTTC. The full variable domain, completed using reference TRBV9 and TRBJ2-1, is DSGVTQTPKHLITATGQRVTLRCSPRSGDLSVYWYQQSLDQGLQFLIQYYNGEERAKGNILERFSAQQFPDLHSELNLSSLELGDSALYFCASSAWGQANNEQFFGPGTRLTVL.

In this sample, this clone turned up once. The genes are TRBV4-2 and TRBJ1-6, with TRBD1 as a possible D gene (5 bases). Between the trimmed V and J ends, which lost 3 bases and 8 bases, there was a span of 14 bases. This CDR3 contains 15 residues. Per germline, CDR1 LGHNA and CDR2 YNFKEQ. The CDR3 spells CASSQAGTPHSPLHF. CDR3 coding DNA: TGTGCCAGCAGCCAGGCCGGGACTCCGCATTCACCCCTCCACTTT.

In its sample, this clone was seen once. This chain joins TRBV5-6 and TRBJ1-5; D is unclear. Germline lookup yields CDR1 SGHDT and CDR2 YYEEEE. The CDR3 is made up of 14 amino acids. The V end lost 1 base, the J end lost 2 bases, and 7 bases lay between the germline ends. The DNA for the CDR3 is TGTGCCAGCAGCTTGTGGGCCGGCAATCAGCCCCAGCATTTT. Its protein is CASSLWAGNQPQHF.

The rearrangement joins TRBV11-2 to TRBJ2-3; D not resolved. CDR1 is SGHAT and CDR2 is FQNNGV in the germline V gene. Trimming removed 4 bases from V and 7 bases from J, with 12 bases in between. The CDR3 spans 13 residues. The CDR3 sequence: CASSSDQGHTQYF. The CDR3 bases are TGTGCCAGCAGCTCAGACCAAGGGCATACGCAGTATTTT.

The chain is built from TRBV28 and TRBJ1-2; D call uncertain. CDR3 length equals 13 residues. Germline CDR1 and CDR2: MDHEN and SYDVKM. Trimming stripped 8 bases from V and 3 bases from J, with 13 bases between. This chain's CDR3 is CASLSRPDYGYTF. DNA for the CDR3: TGTGCCAGCTTGTCCAGGCCCGACTATGGCTACACCTTC.